Described below is a single T cell receptor (beta chain) sequence and its context. The CDR3 has 13 amino acids. Per germline, CDR1 MNHEY and CDR2 SMNVEV (reference sequence). V gave up 2 bases and J gave up 4 bases, with 7 bases separating them. TCRdb processed the 5' RACE reads anew with MiXCR; each CDR3 protein has one entry. The sample records approximately 58,000 distinct CDR3 sequences, about 14% being singletons. These data are taken from a study of T cells of healthy individuals. This TCR derives from a human donor in good health. The V and J genes are TRBV27 and TRBJ2-3; maybe TRBD1 (6 bases). CDR3 bases: TGTGCCAGCAGTTTAGGGGGCCCAGATACGCAGTATTTT. It specifies CASSLGGPDTQYF.